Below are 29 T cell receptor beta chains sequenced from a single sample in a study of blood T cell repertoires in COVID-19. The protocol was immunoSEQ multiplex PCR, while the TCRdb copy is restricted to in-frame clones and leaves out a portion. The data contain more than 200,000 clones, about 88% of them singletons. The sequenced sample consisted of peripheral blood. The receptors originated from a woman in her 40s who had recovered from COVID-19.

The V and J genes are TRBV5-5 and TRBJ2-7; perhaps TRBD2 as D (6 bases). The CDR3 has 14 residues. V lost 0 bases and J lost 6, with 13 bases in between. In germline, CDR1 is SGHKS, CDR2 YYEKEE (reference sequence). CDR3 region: CASSLEAGLREQYF. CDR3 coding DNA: TGTGCCAGCAGCTTGGAGGCGGGATTGCGCGAGCAGTACTTC. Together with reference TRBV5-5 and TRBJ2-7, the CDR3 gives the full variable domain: DAGVTQSPTHLIKTRGQQVTLRCSPISGHKSVSWYQQVLGQGPQFIFQYYEKEERGRGNFPDRFSARQFPNYSSELNVNALLLGDSALYLCASSLEAGLREQYFGPGTRLTVT.

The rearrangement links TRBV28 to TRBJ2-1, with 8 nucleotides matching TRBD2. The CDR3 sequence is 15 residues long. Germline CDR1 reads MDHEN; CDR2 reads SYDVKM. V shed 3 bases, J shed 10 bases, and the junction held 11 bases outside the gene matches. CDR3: CASSFQNGGAGEQFF. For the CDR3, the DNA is TGTGCCAGCAGTTTCCAGAACGGGGGGGCTGGGGAGCAGTTCTTC.

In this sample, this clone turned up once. CDR3 nucleotide sequence: TGCGCCAGCAGCCAAGATCGGCTAGCGGGAGACATTCAGTACTTC. It translates to CASSQDRLAGDIQYF. The chain joins TRBV4-3 to TRBJ2-4; 10 nucleotides align to TRBD2. The CDR3 covers 15 residues. Germline CDR1 is LGHNA and CDR2 is YSLEER. After removal of 0 bases from V and 8 bases from J, the junction contained 4 bases not matched to a gene.

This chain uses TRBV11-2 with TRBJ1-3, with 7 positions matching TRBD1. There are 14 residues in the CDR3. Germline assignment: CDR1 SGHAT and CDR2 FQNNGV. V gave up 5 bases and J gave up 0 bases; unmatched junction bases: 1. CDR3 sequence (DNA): TGTGCCAGCAGCAGGGACAGCTCTGGAAACACCATATATTTT. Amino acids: CASSRDSSGNTIYF.

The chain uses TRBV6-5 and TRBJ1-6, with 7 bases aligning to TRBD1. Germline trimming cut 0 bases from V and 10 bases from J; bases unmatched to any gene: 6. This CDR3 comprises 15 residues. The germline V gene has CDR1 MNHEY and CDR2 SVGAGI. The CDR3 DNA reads TGTGCCAGCAGTTACTCTAAGGGGGCGAGGTCACCCCTCCACTTT. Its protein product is CASSYSKGARSPLHF.

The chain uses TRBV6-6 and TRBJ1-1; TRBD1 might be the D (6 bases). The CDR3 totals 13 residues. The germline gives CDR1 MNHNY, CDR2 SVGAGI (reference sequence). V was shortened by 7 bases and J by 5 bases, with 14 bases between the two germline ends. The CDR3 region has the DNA TGTGCCAGCACCTTTGCAGGGGAGACTGAAGCTTTCTTT. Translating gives CASTFAGETEAFF.

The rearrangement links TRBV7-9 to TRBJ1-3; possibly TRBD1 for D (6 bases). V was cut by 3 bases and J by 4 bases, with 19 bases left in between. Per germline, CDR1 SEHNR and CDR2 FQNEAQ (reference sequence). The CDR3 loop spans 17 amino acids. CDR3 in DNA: TGTGCCAGCAGCTTGTCGGCGGGGGGCTTATTCGGAAACACCATATATTTT. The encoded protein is CASSLSAGGLFGNTIYF.

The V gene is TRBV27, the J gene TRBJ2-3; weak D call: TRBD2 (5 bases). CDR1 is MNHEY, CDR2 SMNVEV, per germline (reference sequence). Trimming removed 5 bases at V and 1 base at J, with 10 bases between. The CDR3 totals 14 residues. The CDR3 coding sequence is TGTGCCAGCAGTCCCCGAGCGGGCACAGATACGCAGTATTTT. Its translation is CASSPRAGTDTQYF.

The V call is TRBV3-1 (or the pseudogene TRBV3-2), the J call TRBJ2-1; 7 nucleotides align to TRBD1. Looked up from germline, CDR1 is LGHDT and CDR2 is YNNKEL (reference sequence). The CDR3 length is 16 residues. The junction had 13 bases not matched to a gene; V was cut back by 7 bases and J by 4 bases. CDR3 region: CASKSNPSGGYNEQFF. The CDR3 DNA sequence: TGTGCCAGCAAATCAAACCCATCAGGGGGTTACAATGAGCAGTTCTTC.

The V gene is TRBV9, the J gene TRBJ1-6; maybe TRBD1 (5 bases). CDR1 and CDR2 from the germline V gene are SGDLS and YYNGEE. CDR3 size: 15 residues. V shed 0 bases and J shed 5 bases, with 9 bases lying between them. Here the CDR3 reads CASSVGVRDNSPLHF. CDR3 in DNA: TGTGCCAGCAGCGTAGGGGTCAGGGATAATTCACCCCTCCACTTT. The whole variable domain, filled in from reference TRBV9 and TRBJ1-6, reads DSGVTQTPKHLITATGQRVTLRCSPRSGDLSVYWYQQSLDQGLQFLIQYYNGEERAKGNILERFSAQQFPDLHSELNLSSLELGDSALYFCASSVGVRDNSPLHFGNGTRLTVT.

The CDR3 sequence: CASTRTGADEKLFF. In DNA, the CDR3 is TGCGCCAGCACCCGGACAGGGGCAGACGAAAAACTGTTTTTT. The J gene is TRBJ1-4, the V gene TRBV5-1; 9 bases match TRBD1. The CDR3 runs to 14 residues. V lost 6 bases to trimming and J lost 8 bases; unmatched junction nucleotides: 8. In germline, CDR1 is SGHRS, CDR2 YFSETQ.

CDR3 sequence (DNA): TGTGCCAGCAGCCCGAGGGCAGCGAACACCGGGGAGCTGTTTTTT. It codes for CASSPRAANTGELFF. The chain is built from TRBV11-1 and TRBJ2-2; TRBD2 might be the D (5 bases). CDR1 and CDR2 from the germline V gene are SGHAT and FQDESV (reference sequence). CDR3 length: 15 amino acids. Trimming left V 5 bases short and J 0 bases short, with 10 bases between.

The CDR3: CASSPLAGLSTDTQYF. The CDR3 DNA reads as TGTGCCAGCAGCCCCCTAGCGGGCCTGAGCACAGATACGCAGTATTTT. The chain couples TRBV5-6 to TRBJ2-3; 8 bases are a match to TRBD2. In germline, CDR1 is SGHDT, CDR2 YYEEEE. This CDR3 has 16 amino acids. Trimming took 4 bases from V and 0 from J; bases not matched to a gene: 7. Full variable domain (rest looked up from reference TRBV5-6 and TRBJ2-3): DAGVTQSPTHLIKTRGQQVTLRCSPKSGHDTVSWYQQALGQGPQFIFQYYEEEERQRGNFPDRFSGHQFPNYSSELNVNALLLGDSALYLCASSPLAGLSTDTQYFGPGTRLTVL.

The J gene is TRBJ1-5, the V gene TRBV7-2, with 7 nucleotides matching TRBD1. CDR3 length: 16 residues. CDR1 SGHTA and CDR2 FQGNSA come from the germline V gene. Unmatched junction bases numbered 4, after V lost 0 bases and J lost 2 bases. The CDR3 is CASSLAGGSGNQPQHF. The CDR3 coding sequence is TGTGCCAGCAGCTTAGCAGGGGGCAGCGGCAATCAGCCCCAGCATTTT.

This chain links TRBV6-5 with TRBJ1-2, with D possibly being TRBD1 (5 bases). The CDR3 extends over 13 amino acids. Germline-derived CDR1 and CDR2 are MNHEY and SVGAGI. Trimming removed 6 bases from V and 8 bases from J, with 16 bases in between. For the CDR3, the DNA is TGTGCCAGCAGGGACGGGACTATCGGCGGCTACACCTTC. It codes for CASRDGTIGGYTF.

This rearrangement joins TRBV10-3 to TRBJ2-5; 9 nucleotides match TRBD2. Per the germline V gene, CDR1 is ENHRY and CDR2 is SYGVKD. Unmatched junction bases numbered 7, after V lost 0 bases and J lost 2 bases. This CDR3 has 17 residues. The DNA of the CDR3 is TGTGCCATCAGTGAGTCGATGCGGGGGGGGAAACAAGAGACCCAGTACTTC. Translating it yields CAISESMRGGKQETQYF.

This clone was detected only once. For the CDR3, the DNA is TGTGCCAGCAGCTTAACTAGCGGGGGGGCGGGTGAGCAGTTCTTC. The encoded protein is CASSLTSGGAGEQFF. V and J are TRBV5-4 and TRBJ2-1, with 13 bases aligning to TRBD2. V shed 2 bases and J 9 bases; nucleotides not matched to a gene: 5. The CDR3 runs to 15 residues. Looked up from germline, CDR1 is SGHNT and CDR2 is YYREEE (reference sequence).

CDR3 sequence: CAWRGRGGDSGANVLTF. The CDR3 coding sequence is TGTGCCTGGAGGGGTCGGGGGGGAGACTCTGGGGCCAACGTCCTGACTTTC. The genes are TRBV30 and TRBJ2-6; 8 bases align to TRBD2. Trimming at V came to 3 bases and at J to 0 bases, leaving 7 bases not matched to a gene. The CDR3 consists of 17 residues. CDR1 and CDR2 from the germline V gene are GTSNPN and SVGIG (reference sequence). Full variable domain (remainder filled in from reference TRBV30 and TRBJ2-6): SQTIHQWPATLVQPVGSPLSLECTVEGTSNPNLYWYRQAAGRGLQLLFYSVGIGQISSEVPQNLSASRPQDRQFILSSKKLLLSDSGFYLCAWRGRGGDSGANVLTFGAGSRLTVL.

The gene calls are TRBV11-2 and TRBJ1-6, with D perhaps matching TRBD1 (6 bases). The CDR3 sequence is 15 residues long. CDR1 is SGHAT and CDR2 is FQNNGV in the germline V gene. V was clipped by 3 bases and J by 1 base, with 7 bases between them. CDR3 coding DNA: TGTGCCAGCAGCTTTAGGGGGTCCTATAATTCACCCCTCCACTTT. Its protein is CASSFRGSYNSPLHF.

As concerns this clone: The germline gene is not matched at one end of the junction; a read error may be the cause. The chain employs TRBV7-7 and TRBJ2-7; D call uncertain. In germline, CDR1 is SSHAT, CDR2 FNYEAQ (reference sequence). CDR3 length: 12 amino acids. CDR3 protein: CASSLAGGEQYF. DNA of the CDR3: TGTGCTAGCAGCTTAGCCGGTGGCGAGCAGTACTTC.

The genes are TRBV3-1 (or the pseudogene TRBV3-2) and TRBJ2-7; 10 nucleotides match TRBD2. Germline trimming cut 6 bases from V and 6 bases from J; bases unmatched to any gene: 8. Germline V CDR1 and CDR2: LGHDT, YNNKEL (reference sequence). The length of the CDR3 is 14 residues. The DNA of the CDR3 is TGTGCCAGCAGGAAGAGCGGGGGGGCCGGCGAGCAGTACTTC. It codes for CASRKSGGAGEQYF.

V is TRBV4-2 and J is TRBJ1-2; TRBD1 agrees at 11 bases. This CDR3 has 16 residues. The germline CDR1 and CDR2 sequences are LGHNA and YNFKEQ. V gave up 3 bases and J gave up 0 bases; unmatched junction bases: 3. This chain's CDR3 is CASSQADRGPNYGYTF. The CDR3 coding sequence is TGTGCCAGCAGCCAGGCGGACAGGGGGCCTAACTATGGCTACACCTTC.

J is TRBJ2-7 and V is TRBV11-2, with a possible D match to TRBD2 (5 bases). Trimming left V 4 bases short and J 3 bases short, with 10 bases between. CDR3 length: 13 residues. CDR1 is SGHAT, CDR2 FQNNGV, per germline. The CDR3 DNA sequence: TGTGCCAGCAGCTCCGGGAAGAACTACGAGCAGTACTTC. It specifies CASSSGKNYEQYF.

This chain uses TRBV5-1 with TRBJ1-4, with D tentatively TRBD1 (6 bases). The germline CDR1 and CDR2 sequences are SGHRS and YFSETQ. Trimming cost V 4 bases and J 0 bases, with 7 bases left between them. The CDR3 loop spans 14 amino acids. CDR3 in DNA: TGCGCCAGCAGCCGGACAGCAACTAATGAAAAACTGTTTTTT. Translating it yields CASSRTATNEKLFF.

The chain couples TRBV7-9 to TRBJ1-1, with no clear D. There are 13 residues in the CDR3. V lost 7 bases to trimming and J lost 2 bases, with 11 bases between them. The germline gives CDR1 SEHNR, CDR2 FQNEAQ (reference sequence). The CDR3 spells CASTPRGNTEAFF. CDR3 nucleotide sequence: TGTGCCAGCACCCCAAGAGGCAACACTGAAGCTTTCTTT.

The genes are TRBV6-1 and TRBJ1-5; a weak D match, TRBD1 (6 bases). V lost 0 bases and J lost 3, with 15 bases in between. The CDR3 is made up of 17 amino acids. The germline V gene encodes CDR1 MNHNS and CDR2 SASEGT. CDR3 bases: TGTGCCAGCAGTGAAGCACGCAGGACAGCTGACAATCAGCCCCAGCATTTT. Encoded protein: CASSEARRTADNQPQHF.

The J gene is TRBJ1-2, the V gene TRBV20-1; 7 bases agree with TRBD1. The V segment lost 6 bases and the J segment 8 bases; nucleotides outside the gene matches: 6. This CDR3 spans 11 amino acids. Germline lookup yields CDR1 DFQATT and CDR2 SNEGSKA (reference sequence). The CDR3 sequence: CSAFRQGGYTF. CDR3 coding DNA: TGCAGTGCCTTCAGACAGGGCGGCTACACCTTC.

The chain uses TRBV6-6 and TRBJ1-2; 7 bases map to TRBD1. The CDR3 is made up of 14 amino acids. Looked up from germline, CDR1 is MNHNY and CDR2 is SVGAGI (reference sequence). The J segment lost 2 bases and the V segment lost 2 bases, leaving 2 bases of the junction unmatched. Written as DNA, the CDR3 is TGTGCCAGCAGTTACCTACAGGGGAACTATGGCTACACCTTC. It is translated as CASSYLQGNYGYTF.

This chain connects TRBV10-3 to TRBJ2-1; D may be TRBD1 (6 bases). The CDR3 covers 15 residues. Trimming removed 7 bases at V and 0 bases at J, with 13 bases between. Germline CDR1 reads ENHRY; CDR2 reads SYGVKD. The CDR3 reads CAITREDSSYNEQFF. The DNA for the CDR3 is TGTGCCATCACCCGTGAGGACAGCTCCTACAATGAGCAGTTCTTC.